Here is one TCR beta chain with its context. Its antigen is not identified. This entry is derived from a study of siplizumab effects on memory and regulatory T cells. Study details: Pairing was applied to the mixed lymphocyte reactions, which contained siplizumab at about 0.96 ug/mL or no drug. Regarding the study as a whole: The Treg-derived share of mappable alloreactive CD4+ clones averaged about 69% with siplizumab and 26.9% in controls.

It was at 37°C and for under seven days that the mixed lymphocyte reaction cells were cocultured. CFSE was used to stain responder PBMCs and Violet Dye to stain stimulator PBMCs, which were then pooled 1:1. Assays were performed on about 10^5 TCR templates per sample. Profiled with immunoSEQ multiplex PCR; TCRdb holds only in-frame clones, not every one. This sample yields about 18,000 clones, of which around 40% are seen a single time; approximately 5.7% belongs to the top ten. The V gene lost 1 base and the J gene lost 5 bases, with 11 bases spanning the gap. CDR3 length equals 15 residues. Per the germline V gene, CDR1 is MNHEY and CDR2 is SVGAGI.

The chain has TRBV6-5 and TRBJ2-2, with D possibly being TRBD1 or TRBD2 (6 bases each). The sequenced sample consisted of CFSE-low (dividing) CD4+ T cells sorted from an allogeneic mixed lymphocyte reaction. This TCR was recovered from a human donor in good health; the cells came from an allogeneic mixed lymphocyte reaction. Some clones in this sample may be carry-over from other donors' samples. The CDR3 loop is CASSYFRGATGELFF. The CDR3 DNA is TGTGCCAGCAGTTACTTTAGGGGGGCGACCGGGGAGCTGTTTTTT.